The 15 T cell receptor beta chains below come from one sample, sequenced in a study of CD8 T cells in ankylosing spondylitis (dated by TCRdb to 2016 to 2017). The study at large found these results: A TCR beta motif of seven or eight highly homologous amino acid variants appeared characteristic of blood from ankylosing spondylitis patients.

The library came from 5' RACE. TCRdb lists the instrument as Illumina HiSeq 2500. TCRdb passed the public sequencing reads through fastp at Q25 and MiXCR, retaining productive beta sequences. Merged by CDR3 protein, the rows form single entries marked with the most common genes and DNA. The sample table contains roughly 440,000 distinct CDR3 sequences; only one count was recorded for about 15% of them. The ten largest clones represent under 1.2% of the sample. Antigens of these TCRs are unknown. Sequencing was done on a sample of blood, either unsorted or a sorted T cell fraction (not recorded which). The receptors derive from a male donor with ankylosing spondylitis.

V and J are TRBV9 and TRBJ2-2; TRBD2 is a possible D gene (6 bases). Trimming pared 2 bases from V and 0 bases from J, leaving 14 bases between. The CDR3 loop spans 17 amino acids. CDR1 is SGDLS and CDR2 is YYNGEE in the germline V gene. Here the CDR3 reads CASSVRGSLANTGELFF. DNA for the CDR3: TGTGCCAGCAGCGTTCGGGGGAGCCTCGCGAACACCGGGGAGCTGTTTTTT.

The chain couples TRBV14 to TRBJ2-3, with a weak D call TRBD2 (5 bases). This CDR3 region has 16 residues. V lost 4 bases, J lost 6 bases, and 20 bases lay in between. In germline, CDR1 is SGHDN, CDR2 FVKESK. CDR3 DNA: TGTGCCAGCAGCCGTCGACTGGTAACCGGACTTGATACGCAGTATTTT. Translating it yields CASSRRLVTGLDTQYF. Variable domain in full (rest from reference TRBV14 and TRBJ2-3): EAGVTQFPSHSVIEKGQTVTLRCDPISGHDNLYWYRRVMGKEIKFLLHFVKESKQDESGMPNNRFLAERTGGTYSTLKVQPAELEDSGVYFCASSRRLVTGLDTQYFGPGTRLTVL.

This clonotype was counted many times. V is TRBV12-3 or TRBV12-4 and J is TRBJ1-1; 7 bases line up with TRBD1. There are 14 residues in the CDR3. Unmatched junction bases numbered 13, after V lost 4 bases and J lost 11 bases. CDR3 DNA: TGTGCCAGCAGTTATCCCCCGGGACAGACAAATGCTTTCTTT. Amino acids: CASSYPPGQTNAFF.

The CDR3 DNA is TGTGCCAGCAGCTTTTGGAGCTCCTACAATGAGCAGTTCTTC. Amino acid sequence: CASSFWSSYNEQFF. The genes are TRBV7-2 and TRBJ2-1, with D uncertain. The V gene lost 3 bases and the J gene lost 0 bases, with 6 bases spanning the gap. Germline loops: CDR1 SGHTA, CDR2 FQGNSA. There are 14 residues in the CDR3.

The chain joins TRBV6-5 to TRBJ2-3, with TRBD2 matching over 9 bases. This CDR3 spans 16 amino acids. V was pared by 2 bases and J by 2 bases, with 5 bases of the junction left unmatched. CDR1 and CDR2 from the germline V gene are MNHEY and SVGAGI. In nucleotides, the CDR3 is TGTGCCAGCAGTTACATGGCGGGAGGGCCCACAGATACGCAGTATTTT. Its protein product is CASSYMAGGPTDTQYF.

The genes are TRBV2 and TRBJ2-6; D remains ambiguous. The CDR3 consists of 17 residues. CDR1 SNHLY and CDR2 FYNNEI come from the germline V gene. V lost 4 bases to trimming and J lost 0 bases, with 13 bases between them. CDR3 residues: CASSGPRTSSGANVLTF. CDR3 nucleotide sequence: TGTGCCAGCAGTGGGCCGCGGACCAGCTCTGGGGCCAACGTCCTGACTTTC.

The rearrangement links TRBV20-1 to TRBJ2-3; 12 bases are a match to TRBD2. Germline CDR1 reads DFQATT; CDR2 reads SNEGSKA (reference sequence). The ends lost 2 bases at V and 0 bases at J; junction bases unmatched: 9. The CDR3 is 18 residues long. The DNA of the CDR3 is TGCAGTGCTAGAACTGTCAGGACTAGCGGGATAAGCACAGATACGCAGTATTTT. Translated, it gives CSARTVRTSGISTDTQYF.

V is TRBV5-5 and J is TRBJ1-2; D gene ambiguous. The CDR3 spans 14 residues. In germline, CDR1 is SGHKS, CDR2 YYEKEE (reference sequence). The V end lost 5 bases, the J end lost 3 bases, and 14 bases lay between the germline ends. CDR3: CASSPTLGHYGYTF. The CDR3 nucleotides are TGTGCCAGCAGTCCGACGTTGGGCCACTATGGCTACACCTTC.

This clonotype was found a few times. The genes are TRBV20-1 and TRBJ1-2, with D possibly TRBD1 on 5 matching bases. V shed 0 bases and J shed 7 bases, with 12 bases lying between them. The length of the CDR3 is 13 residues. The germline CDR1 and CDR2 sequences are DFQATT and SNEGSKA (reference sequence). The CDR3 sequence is CSARDNQGSGYTF. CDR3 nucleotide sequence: TGCAGTGCTAGAGATAATCAGGGCAGTGGCTACACCTTC.

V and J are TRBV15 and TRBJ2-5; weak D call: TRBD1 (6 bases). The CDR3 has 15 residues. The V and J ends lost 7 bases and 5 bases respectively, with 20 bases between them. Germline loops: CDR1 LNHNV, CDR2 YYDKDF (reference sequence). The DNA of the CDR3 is TGTGCCACCACCACCAGGGGATCGTTCGTGGAGACCCAGTACTTC. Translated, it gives CATTTRGSFVETQYF.

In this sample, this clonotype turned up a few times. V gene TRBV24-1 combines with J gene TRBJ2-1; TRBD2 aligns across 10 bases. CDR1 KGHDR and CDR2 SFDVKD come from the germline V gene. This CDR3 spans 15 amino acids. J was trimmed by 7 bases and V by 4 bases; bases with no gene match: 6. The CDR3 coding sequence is TGTGCCACCAGTGAGGCTAGCGGGAGTAAAAATGAGCAGTTCTTC. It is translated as CATSEASGSKNEQFF.

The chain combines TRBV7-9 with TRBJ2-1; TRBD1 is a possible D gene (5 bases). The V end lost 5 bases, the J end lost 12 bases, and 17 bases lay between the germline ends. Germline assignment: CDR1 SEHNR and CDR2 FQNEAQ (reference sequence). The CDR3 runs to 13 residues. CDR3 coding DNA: TGTGCCAGCAGCCTTCAGGGATTAGTTGGGCAGTTCTTC. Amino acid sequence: CASSLQGLVGQFF.

The CDR3 DNA reads as TGTGCCATCAGTGTAAGTGGGGCTGAAGCTTTCTTT. The encoded protein is CAISVSGAEAFF. The gene calls are TRBV10-3 and TRBJ1-1; no reliable D call. The CDR3 is 12 residues long. Germline V gene lookup returns CDR1 ENHRY and CDR2 SYGVKD. The V gene lost 4 bases and the J gene lost 6 bases, with 9 bases spanning the gap.

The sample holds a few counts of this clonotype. The CDR3 loop reads CASSLTGVLETQYF. For the CDR3, the DNA is TGTGCCAGCAGTTTAACAGGGGTGTTAGAGACCCAGTACTTC. This chain joins TRBV28 and TRBJ2-5; TRBD1 agrees at 7 bases. In germline, CDR1 is MDHEN, CDR2 SYDVKM. V gave up 2 bases and J gave up 4 bases; unmatched junction bases: 4. The length of the CDR3 is 14 residues.

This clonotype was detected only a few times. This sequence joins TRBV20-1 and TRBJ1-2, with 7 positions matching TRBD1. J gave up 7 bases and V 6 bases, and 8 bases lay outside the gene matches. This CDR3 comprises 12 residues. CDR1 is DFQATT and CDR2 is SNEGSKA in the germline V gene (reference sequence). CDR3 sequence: CSARQGGTGYTF. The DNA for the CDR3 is TGCAGTGCGCGACAGGGTGGAACTGGCTACACCTTC.